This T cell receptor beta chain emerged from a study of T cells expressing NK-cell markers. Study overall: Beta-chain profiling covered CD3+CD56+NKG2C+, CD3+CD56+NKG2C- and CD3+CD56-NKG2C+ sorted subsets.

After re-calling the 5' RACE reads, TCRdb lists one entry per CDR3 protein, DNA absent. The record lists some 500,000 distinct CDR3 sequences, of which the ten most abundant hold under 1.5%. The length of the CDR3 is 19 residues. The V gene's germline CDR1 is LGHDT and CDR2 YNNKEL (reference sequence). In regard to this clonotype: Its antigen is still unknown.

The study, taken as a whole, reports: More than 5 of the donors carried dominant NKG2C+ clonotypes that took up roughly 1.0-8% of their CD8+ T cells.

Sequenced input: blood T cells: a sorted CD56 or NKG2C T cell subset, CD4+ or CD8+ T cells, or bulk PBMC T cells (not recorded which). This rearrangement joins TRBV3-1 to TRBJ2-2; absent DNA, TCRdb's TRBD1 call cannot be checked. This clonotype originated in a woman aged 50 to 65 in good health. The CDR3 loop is CASSPLTAGTTVGPGELFF.